These 17 T cell receptor beta chains share one sample of origin, sequenced in a study of cytomegalovirus exposure and HLA in healthy donors. The PCR was carried out with 60 Vbeta primers and 13 Jbeta primers. Assay used: immunoSEQ multiplex PCR; TCRdb lists only in-frame clones, some missing. In the table there are 210,000 or so clones, over 70% of which are singletons. The source material was PBMCs. All receptors derive from a man younger than 45 in good health and CMV-seronegative.

The chain recombines TRBV18 with TRBJ2-7, with 12 bases lining up with TRBD2. CDR1 KGHSH and CDR2 LQKENI come from the germline V gene. CDR3 length: 15 amino acids. Unmatched junction bases numbered 5, after V lost 2 bases and J lost 6 bases. CDR3 DNA sequence: TGTGCCAGCTCACCATATGCTAGCGGGAGGGCCGAGCAGTACTTC. Translated: CASSPYASGRAEQYF.

This clone was detected only once. This chain's CDR3 is CASTNLNKQLTSTDTQYF. DNA of the CDR3: TGTGCCAGCACCAACCTAAATAAACAGTTAACTAGCACAGATACGCAGTATTTT. This chain uses TRBV28 with TRBJ2-3; D is uncertain. Germline lookup yields CDR1 MDHEN and CDR2 SYDVKM. The CDR3 totals 18 residues. The V end was cut by 7 bases, the J end by 0 bases, with 23 bases between.

The chain is built from TRBV20-1 and TRBJ2-7; D remains ambiguous. V gave up 5 bases and J gave up 4 bases, with 9 bases separating them. Germline loops: CDR1 DFQATT, CDR2 SNEGSKA (reference sequence). There are 11 residues in the CDR3. Here the CDR3 reads CSAVNEYEQYF. DNA for the CDR3: TGCAGTGCTGTGAACGAGTACGAGCAGTACTTC.

This chain uses TRBV4-2 with TRBJ1-3; perhaps TRBD1 as D (6 bases). The CDR3 spans 13 residues. Trimming removed 4 bases from V and 3 bases from J, with 7 bases in between. CDR1 is LGHNA and CDR2 is YNFKEQ in the germline V gene. CDR3 bases: TGTGCCAGCAGCCCGACAGGTGGAAACACCATATATTTT. It encodes CASSPTGGNTIYF.

The chain employs TRBV11-2 and TRBJ1-1; no clear D gene. This CDR3 has 12 residues. V shed 3 bases and J shed 4 bases, with 6 bases lying between them. Germline V gene data show CDR1 as SGHAT and CDR2 as FQNNGV. The CDR3 sequence: CASSFVSTEAFF. CDR3 DNA sequence: TGTGCCAGCAGCTTCGTGAGCACTGAAGCTTTCTTT.

In DNA form, the CDR3 reads TGTGCCAGTAGTCGGGACAGGGGTAACAATGAGCAGTTCTTC. It codes for CASSRDRGNNEQFF. The chain is built from TRBV19 and TRBJ2-1; 10 bases align to TRBD1. The CDR3 is made up of 14 amino acids. J lost 5 bases, V lost 5 bases, and 3 bases had no gene match. Looked up from germline, CDR1 is LNHDA and CDR2 is SQIVND (reference sequence).

V and J are TRBV6-6 and TRBJ2-1, with 8 bases aligning to TRBD2. Per the germline V gene, CDR1 is MNHNY and CDR2 is SVGAGI (reference sequence). With 11 bases clipped from V and 5 bases from J, the junction kept 5 bases outside the gene matches. CDR3 length: 12 amino acids. The CDR3 region is CAGQTSDNEQFF. For the CDR3, the DNA is TGTGCCGGACAGACTAGCGACAATGAGCAGTTCTTC.

This clone showed up just a few times. Additional DNA sequences in this sample encode the identical CDR3. V and J are TRBV2 and TRBJ2-7, with 8 bases that match TRBD2. V lost 1 base and J lost 6; bases outside the gene matches: 2. The CDR3 has 13 amino acids. Germline V gene sequence: CDR1 SNHLY, CDR2 FYNNEI. The CDR3 nucleotides read TGTGCCAGCAGTGAAGATCTAGCGGGCGAGCAGTACTTC. Its protein is CASSEDLAGEQYF.

The gene calls are TRBV2 and TRBJ2-1, with D perhaps TRBD1 (5 bases). Germline V gene sequence: CDR1 SNHLY, CDR2 FYNNEI. The CDR3 runs to 13 residues. Trimming removed 4 bases at V and 3 bases at J, with 7 bases between. The CDR3 here is CASSGDSYNEQFF. The DNA of the CDR3 is TGTGCCAGCAGTGGAGACAGCTACAATGAGCAGTTCTTC.

This rearrangement joins TRBV30 to TRBJ2-5, with a tentative D call TRBD2 (5 bases). From germline, CDR1 is GTSNPN and CDR2 SVGIG (reference sequence). The CDR3 totals 15 residues. V was trimmed by 0 bases and J by 7 bases, leaving 18 bases between them. This CDR3 reads CAWSVRAAPLGTQYF. CDR3 sequence (DNA): TGTGCCTGGAGTGTACGAGCGGCCCCCCTAGGGACCCAGTACTTC. Filled out from reference TRBV30 and TRBJ2-5, the complete variable domain reads SQTIHQWPATLVQPVGSPLSLECTVEGTSNPNLYWYRQAAGRGLQLLFYSVGIGQISSEVPQNLSASRPQDRQFILSSKKLLLSDSGFYLCAWSVRAAPLGTQYFGPGTRLLVL.

This chain links TRBV5-1 with TRBJ1-4; D unresolved. From germline, CDR1 is SGHRS and CDR2 YFSETQ. The CDR3 consists of 15 residues. The V gene lost 0 bases and the J gene lost 1 base, with 7 bases spanning the gap. The CDR3 nucleotides read TGCGCCAGCAGCTTGGCCGGTAGAACTAATGAAAAACTGTTTTTT. This sequence encodes CASSLAGRTNEKLFF.

The chain joins TRBV25-1 to TRBJ2-5; D unresolved. This CDR3 has 13 amino acids. Trimming removed 6 bases at V and 6 bases at J, with 14 bases between. Germline V gene data show CDR1 as MGHDK and CDR2 as SYGVNS. CDR3 coding DNA: TGTGCCAGCAGCGACAACGCGTTGCAGACCCAGTACTTC. The encoded protein is CASSDNALQTQYF.

The chain recombines TRBV5-6 with TRBJ2-5, with D tentatively TRBD2 (5 bases). The J call is uncertain, as TRBJ2-7 better fits the DNA end. This CDR3 is 15 amino acids long. Germline-derived CDR1 and CDR2 are SGHDT and YYEEEE. As DNA, the CDR3 is TGTGCCAGCAGCTTGGTGGCTTTTCGAGGACTCGAGCAGTACTTC. Amino acid sequence: CASSLVAFRGLEQYF.

V is TRBV11-2 and J is TRBJ2-1, with D perhaps TRBD1 (5 bases). The germline V gene has CDR1 SGHAT and CDR2 FQNNGV. This CDR3 has 15 amino acids. The germline V and J ends were trimmed by 7 bases and 5 bases, with 18 bases remaining between them. The CDR3 region has the DNA TGTGCCAGCAAAAGGACCCCCGGACAAAACAATGAGCAGTTCTTC. Translation gives CASKRTPGQNNEQFF.

The chain carries TRBV6-5 and TRBJ2-7, with a possible D match to TRBD1 (6 bases). Germline assignment: CDR1 MNHEY and CDR2 SVGAGI. The CDR3 loop spans 14 amino acids. V shed 6 bases and J shed 6 bases, with 18 bases lying between them. CDR3 sequence: CASSRVRGSVEQYF. In DNA form, the CDR3 reads TGTGCCAGCAGCCGAGTCAGGGGCTCTGTCGAGCAGTACTTC.

The chain is built from TRBV27 and TRBJ2-3; D call uncertain. Between the trimmed V and J ends, which lost 5 bases and 2 bases, there was a span of 14 bases. CDR3 size: 15 residues. The V gene's germline CDR1 is MNHEY and CDR2 SMNVEV (reference sequence). CDR3 sequence reads: CASSPLVDDTDTQYF. The DNA for the CDR3 is TGTGCCAGCAGTCCCCTAGTTGATGACACAGATACGCAGTATTTT.

V and J are TRBV28 and TRBJ2-7; D is possibly TRBD2 (6 bases). Germline V gene data show CDR1 as MDHEN and CDR2 as SYDVKM. V was cut by 5 bases and J by 0 bases, with 14 bases left in between. The CDR3 is made up of 15 amino acids. CDR3 coding DNA: TGTGCCAGCAGTCCACGGGACTTAAGCTCCTACGAGCAGTACTTC. Protein product: CASSPRDLSSYEQYF.